This TCR beta chain appears in the sequencing data of a study of CD8+ T cells in alopecia areata. Study in general: For 6 to 18 months, tofacitinib was taken, and 6 months off drug followed. Overall study results and limits: Tofacitinib did not eliminate many expanded lesional clones from scalp or blood.

In germline, CDR1 is MNHEY, CDR2 SVGAGI. The V gene end was trimmed by 6 bases and the J gene end by 4 bases; junction bases not matched to a gene: 11. The CDR3 loop spans 15 amino acids. Reverse transcription of extracted RNA yielded cDNA, which provided the sequencing template. Here immunoSEQ multiplex PCR was the method, and the copy in TCRdb shows in-frame clones only, minus some. The profile shows about 180,000 clones, around 49% of them singletons. Only a few counts were recorded for this clone. What it binds is unknown. The treatment was: oral pan-JAK inhibitor, 5-10 mg twice daily. Both peripheral blood and punch biopsies of lesional scalp skin were obtained from patients who had alopecia areata.

The chain recombines TRBV6-5 with TRBJ2-7, with 8 nucleotides matching TRBD2. This sequence originates from a human donor with alopecia areata. The sequences come from CD8+ T cells sorted from blood, collected around week 53, from a patient treated with tofacitinib. CDR3 amino acids: CASSPSGGAGYEQYF. For the CDR3, the DNA is TGTGCCAGCAGCCCCTCGGGGGGGGCCGGTTACGAGCAGTACTTC.